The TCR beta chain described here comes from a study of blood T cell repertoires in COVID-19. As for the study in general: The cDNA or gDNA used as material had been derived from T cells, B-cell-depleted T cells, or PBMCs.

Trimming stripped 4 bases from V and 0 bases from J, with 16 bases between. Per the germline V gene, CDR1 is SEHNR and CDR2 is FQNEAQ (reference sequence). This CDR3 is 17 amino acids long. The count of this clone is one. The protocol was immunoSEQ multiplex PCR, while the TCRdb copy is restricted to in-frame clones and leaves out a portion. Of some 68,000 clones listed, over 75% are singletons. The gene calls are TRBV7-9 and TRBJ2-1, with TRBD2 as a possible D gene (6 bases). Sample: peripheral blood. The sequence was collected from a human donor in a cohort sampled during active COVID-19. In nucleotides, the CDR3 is TGTGCCAGCAGCTCCCCGGGTAGGAGGGGCTCCTACAATGAGCAGTTCTTC. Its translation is CASSSPGRRGSYNEQFF.